This T cell receptor beta chain was captured by sequencing in a study of beta chain features in type 1 diabetes. cDNA synthesis used the whole RNA isolate, giving expressed TCRB sequences. Assay: immunoSEQ multiplex PCR; the TCRdb copy retains only in-frame clones and omits some. Altogether about 370,000 clones are present, around 10% being singletons, with the ten largest covering about 0.6%. Cells sorted by CD45RO/CCR7/CD25/CD127/CD95/CD27 comprised CD4+ naive, central memory, regulatory and stem cell-like memory cells. Study-level findings and limits: Healthy donors had naive, central memory and Treg TCRB repertoires that appeared less similar than those seen among patients. Cells that show high TCR expression could be over-represented by cDNA sequencing. People with Type 1 diabetes carried modestly yet significantly shorter TCRB CDR3s in all four CD4+ subsets. Whether HLA type influences TCRB rearrangement remained unresolved here.

This clone has a handful of counts. Its antigen is currently unknown. Germline CDR1 and CDR2: SGDLS and YYNGEE. CDR3 length: 13 amino acids. With 4 bases removed from V and 5 bases from J, the gap between germline ends came to 12 bases. Sequencing was performed on central memory CD4+ T cells from blood. The TCR was taken from a man aged 25 to 40 with type 1 diabetes. V usage is TRBV9 and J usage is TRBJ2-5, with D uncertain. CDR3 protein: CASSLAPRETQYF. The DNA of the CDR3 is TGTGCCAGCAGCTTAGCCCCACGGGAGACCCAGTACTTC.